The T cell receptor (beta chain) described here comes from a study of siplizumab effects on memory and regulatory T cells. The data were produced by immunoSEQ multiplex PCR, yet TCRdb's version contains in-frame clones alone and is incomplete. This table holds about 100,000 clones, 92% found once. The V gene's germline CDR1 is SGHRS and CDR2 YFSETQ. CDR3 length: 15 amino acids. The ends were cut back, 0 bases at V and 2 bases at J, with 12 bases in the middle. The clonotype was recovered from a human donor in good health. V gene TRBV5-1 combines with J gene TRBJ2-7; D not certain. The sample comprised Tregs sorted from blood. The CDR3 sequence: CASSLGGSLTYEQYF. As DNA, the CDR3 is TGCGCCAGCAGCTTGGGAGGCTCGTTAACCTACGAGCAGTACTTC.